This T cell receptor (beta chain) was identified during a study of siplizumab effects on memory and regulatory T cells. Libraries were prepared by immunoSEQ multiplex PCR; TCRdb keeps only in-frame clonotypes and omits some of them. The repertoire includes around 26,000 clones, around 84% of them detected once, and 20% to 25% sits in the top ten. This CDR3 comprises 17 residues. Losses at the gene ends were 4 bases for V and 0 bases for J; bases not matched to a gene: 7. Germline loops: CDR1 WNHNN, CDR2 SYGVQD (reference sequence). The gene calls are TRBV10-1 and TRBJ2-3; 10 positions match TRBD2. Sequencing was performed on memory CD4+ T cells sorted from blood. The source of this sequence is a human donor in good health. This CDR3 is CASSVKRGGASTDTQYF. CDR3 in DNA: TGCGCCAGCAGTGTGAAGCGGGGGGGTGCTAGCACAGATACGCAGTATTTT.